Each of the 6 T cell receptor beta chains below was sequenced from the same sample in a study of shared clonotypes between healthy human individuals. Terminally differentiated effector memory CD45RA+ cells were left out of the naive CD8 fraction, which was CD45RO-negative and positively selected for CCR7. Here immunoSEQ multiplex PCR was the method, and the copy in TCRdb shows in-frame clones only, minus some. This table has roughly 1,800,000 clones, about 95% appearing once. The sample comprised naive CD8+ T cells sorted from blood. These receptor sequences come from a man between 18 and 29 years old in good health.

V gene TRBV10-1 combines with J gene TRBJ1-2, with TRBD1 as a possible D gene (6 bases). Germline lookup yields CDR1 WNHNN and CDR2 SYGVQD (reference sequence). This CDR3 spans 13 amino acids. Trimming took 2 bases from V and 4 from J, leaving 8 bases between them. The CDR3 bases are TGCGCCAGCAGTGAGGACAGGAGCTATGGCTACACCTTC. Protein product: CASSEDRSYGYTF.

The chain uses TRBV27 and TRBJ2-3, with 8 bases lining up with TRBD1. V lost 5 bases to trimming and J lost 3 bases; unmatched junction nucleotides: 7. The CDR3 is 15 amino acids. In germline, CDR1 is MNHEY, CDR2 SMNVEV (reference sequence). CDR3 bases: TGTGCCAGCAGTCCCGGGACAGGCTCGACAGATACGCAGTATTTT. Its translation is CASSPGTGSTDTQYF.

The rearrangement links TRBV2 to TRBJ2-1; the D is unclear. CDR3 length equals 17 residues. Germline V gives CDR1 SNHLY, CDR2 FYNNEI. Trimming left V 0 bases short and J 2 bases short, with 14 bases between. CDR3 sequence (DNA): TGTGCCAGCAGTGAAGCAGTTGAGGCAACGACCTACAATGAGCAGTTCTTC. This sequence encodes CASSEAVEATTYNEQFF.

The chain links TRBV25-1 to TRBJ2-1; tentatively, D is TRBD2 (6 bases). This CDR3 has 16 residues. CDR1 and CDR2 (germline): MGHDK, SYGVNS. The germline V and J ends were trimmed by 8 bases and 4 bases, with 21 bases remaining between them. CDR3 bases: TGTGCCAGCGGGGCATTAGCGGACGGCAGATACAATGAGCAGTTCTTC. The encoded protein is CASGALADGRYNEQFF.

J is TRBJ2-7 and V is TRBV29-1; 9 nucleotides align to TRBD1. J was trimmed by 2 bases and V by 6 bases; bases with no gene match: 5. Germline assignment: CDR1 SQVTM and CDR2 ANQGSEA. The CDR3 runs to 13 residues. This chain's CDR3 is CSVWGTGTYEQYF. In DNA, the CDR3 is TGCAGCGTCTGGGGGACAGGGACCTACGAGCAGTACTTC.

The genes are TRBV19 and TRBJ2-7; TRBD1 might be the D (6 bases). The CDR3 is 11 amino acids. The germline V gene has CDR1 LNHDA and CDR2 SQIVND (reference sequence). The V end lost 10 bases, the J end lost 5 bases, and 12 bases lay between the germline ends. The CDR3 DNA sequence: TGTGCCACCCGGGCAGGGGACGAGCAGTACTTC. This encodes CATRAGDEQYF. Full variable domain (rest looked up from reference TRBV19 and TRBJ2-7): DGGITQSPKYLFRKEGQNVTLSCEQNLNHDAMYWYRQDPGQGLRLIYYSQIVNDFQKGDIAEGYSVSREKKESFPLTVTSAQKNPTAFYLCATRAGDEQYFGPGTRLTVT.